This T cell receptor (beta chain) was retrieved from a study of shared clonotypes between healthy human individuals. Naive-designated CD8 cells lacked CD45RO, were positively enriched for CCR7, and omitted terminally differentiated effector memory CD45RA+ cells. The data were produced by immunoSEQ multiplex PCR, yet TCRdb's version contains in-frame clones alone and is incomplete. Of some 2 million clones in the sample, about 94% were seen once. Germline CDR1 PRHDT, CDR2 FYEKMQ (reference sequence). The CDR3 has 17 amino acids. V lost 5 bases and J lost 3; bases outside the gene matches: 10. The receptor was derived from a man between 18 and 29 years old in good health. The material sequenced was naive CD8+ T cells sorted from blood. This chain uses TRBV13 with TRBJ1-6; TRBD1 matches at 7 bases. The CDR3 DNA reads as TGTGCCAGCAGCCACGCAGGGGGGGAGGACTATAATTCACCCCTCCACTTT. It specifies CASSHAGGEDYNSPLHF.